These T cell receptor beta chains were read from a single sample in a study of blood T cells in healthy people across ages. TCRdb independently ran MiXCR on the 5' RACE reads; one entry per CDR3 protein. The data show some 940,000 distinct CDR3 sequences, 25% to 30% seen once. The data were also submitted as part of a second study, on T cells of mothers and their children.

The sample taken for sequencing was blood. These receptors came from a woman between 40 and 55 years old in good health. The CDR3 runs from the conserved cysteine through the conserved F or W. The order of the fields is V gene, J gene, clone size, D gene, CDR3 protein, CDR3 DNA. The D gene is left open where the match is weak. The listing skips clone size in some rows; elsewhere it reads once, few, many or a size class.

TRBV20-1,TRBJ1-2,.,.,CGARDSRTAYGYTF,TGCGGTGCTAGAGATTCTCGGACAGCCTATGGCTACACCTTC
TRBV7-2,TRBJ2-7,.,TRBD1,CASSLMSRGLYEQYF,TGTGCCAGCAGCTTAATGAGCAGGGGGCTATACGAGCAGTACTTC
TRBV5-1,TRBJ2-5,few,.,CASSPGRSEETQYF,TGCGCCAGCAGCCCTGGACGGAGTGAAGAGACCCAGTACTTC
TRBV12-3/TRBV12-4,TRBJ2-4,.,TRBD1,CASSYGQGSGEQYF,TGTGCCAGCAGCTATGGACAGGGGTCGGGTGAGCAGTACTTC
TRBV25-1,TRBJ1-3,few,.,CASQGRGPAEVWAGNTIYF,TGTGCCAGCCAGGGACGCGGCCCGGCAGAAGTTTGGGCTGGAAACACCATATATTTT
TRBV29-1,TRBJ1-2,many,TRBD1,CSVSSTGGSYGYTF,TGCAGCGTTTCTTCGACAGGGGGTAGCTATGGCTACACCTTC
TRBV24-1,TRBJ2-5,few,.,CATSDGTGVKETQYF,TGTGCCACCAGTGATGGTACGGGGGTAAAAGAGACCCAGTACTTC
TRBV15,TRBJ2-5,.,TRBD2,CATSRDLASGGAWIETQYF,TGTGCCACCAGCAGAGATTTGGCTAGCGGGGGGGCCTGGATAGAGACCCAGTACTTC
TRBV20-1,TRBJ2-5,.,TRBD2,CSAGALAGDQETQYF,TGCAGTGCTGGAGCTCTAGCGGGGGATCAAGAGACCCAGTACTTC
TRBV5-1,TRBJ2-3,.,.,CASSLNQRTDTQYF,TGCGCCAGCAGCTTGAACCAGCGCACAGATACGCAGTATTTT
TRBV2,TRBJ2-1,.,TRBD2,CASTRRGLAPNEQFF,TGTGCCAGCACTAGGAGGGGACTAGCGCCCAATGAGCAGTTCTTC
TRBV7-2,TRBJ1-1,few,.,CASSLSFGNTEAFF,TGTGCCAGCAGCTTAAGTTTTGGGAACACTGAAGCTTTCTTT
TRBV9,TRBJ2-3,.,TRBD1,CASSATGTVADTQYF,TGTGCCAGCAGCGCAACCGGGACAGTCGCAGATACGCAGTATTTT
TRBV6-5,TRBJ2-7,many,TRBD2,CASRGTSSYEQYF,TGTGCCAGCCGAGGGACTAGCTCCTACGAGCAGTACTTC
TRBV5-1,TRBJ1-2,few,TRBD1,CASGPTTRSGGNYGYTF,TGCGCCAGCGGCCCAACAACGAGGTCAGGGGGGAACTATGGCTACACCTTC
TRBV12-3/TRBV12-4,TRBJ2-7,.,.,CASSRTGFSYNEQYF,TGTGCCAGCAGTCGTACAGGTTTCTCCTACAATGAGCAGTACTTC
TRBV28,TRBJ1-2,few,TRBD1,CASTLTGQPRRGYGYTF,TGTGCCAGCACCCTTACGGGACAGCCTCGACGTGGCTATGGCTACACCTTC
TRBV5-1,TRBJ2-1,many,TRBD2,CASSPGLAGTYNEQFF,TGCGCCAGCAGCCCGGGACTAGCGGGGACTTACAATGAGCAGTTCTTC
TRBV28,TRBJ1-1,few,.,CTTLTMNTEAFF,TGTACCACCTTGACAATGAACACTGAAGCTTTCTTT
TRBV6-6,TRBJ2-5,few,TRBD2,CATDWGEGETQYF,TGTGCCACTGATTGGGGGGAGGGAGAGACCCAGTACTTC
TRBV9,TRBJ2-3,.,TRBD2,CASSVDGGDFTDTQYF,TGTGCCAGCAGCGTAGACGGGGGGGATTTCACAGATACGCAGTATTTT
TRBV9,TRBJ1-1,.,.,CASSVGNSNTEAFF,TGTGCCAGCAGCGTAGGAAACAGCAACACTGAAGCTTTCTTT
TRBV4-1,TRBJ2-1,.,.,CASSQWERETQFF,TGCGCCAGCAGCCAATGGGAACGAGAGACCCAGTTCTTC
TRBV6-5,TRBJ2-5,.,TRBD1,CASSYRHGQEQYF,TGTGCCAGCAGTTACCGACATGGACAGGAGCAGTACTTC
TRBV7-2,TRBJ1-1,.,.,CASSLLTKNTEAFF,TGTGCCAGCAGCCTTCTAACTAAGAACACTGAAGCTTTCTTT
TRBV11-2,TRBJ1-1,.,TRBD1,CASSLDQGTGTEAFF,TGTGCCAGCAGCTTAGATCAGGGGACAGGCACTGAAGCTTTCTTT
TRBV11-2,TRBJ2-3,few,TRBD2,CASSSSFLRTSGGVIEQYF,TGTGCCAGCAGCTCTTCCTTTCTCCGGACTAGCGGGGGGGTAATTGAGCAGTATTTT
TRBV24-1,TRBJ2-5,few,.,CATSDLGQGETQYF,TGTGCCACCAGTGATTTGGGGCAGGGAGAGACCCAGTACTTC
TRBV7-2,TRBJ2-3,few,TRBD2,CASSLRYVAGSDTQYF,TGTGCCAGCAGCCTTAGATATGTAGCGGGGTCAGATACGCAGTATTTT
TRBV28,TRBJ2-1,.,TRBD2,CASSSGAGAFDEQFF,TGTGCCAGCAGTTCCGGAGCGGGGGCGTTCGATGAGCAGTTCTTC
TRBV20-1,TRBJ2-7,.,TRBD1,CSARIQGYEQYF,TGCAGTGCTAGAATACAGGGGTACGAGCAGTACTTC
TRBV28,TRBJ2-1,many,.,CAIVDAFYNEQFF,TGTGCCATCGTGGACGCCTTCTACAATGAGCAGTTCTTC
TRBV7-2,TRBJ2-1,.,.,CASSVDGGHYNEQFF,TGTGCCAGCAGCGTTGACGGGGGCCACTACAATGAGCAGTTCTTC
TRBV20-1,TRBJ1-6,.,.,CSGKDGTNSPLHF,TGCAGTGGCAAAGACGGGACTAATTCACCCCTCCACTTT
TRBV6-1,TRBJ2-3,.,.,CAIQQGGADTQYF,TGTGCCATTCAACAGGGTGGCGCAGATACGCAGTATTTT
TRBV7-9,TRBJ2-7,many,TRBD1,CASSDTETGGYF,TGTGCCAGCAGCGACACAGAAACAGGGGGGTACTTC
TRBV20-1,TRBJ1-2,few,.,CSARDPRDYGYTF,TGCAGTGCTAGAGATCCGAGGGACTATGGCTACACCTTC
TRBV4-2,TRBJ2-3,.,TRBD2,CASSQEGATSGGPDTQYF,TGTGCCAGCAGCCAAGAGGGGGCCACTAGCGGGGGCCCGGATACGCAGTATTTT
TRBV7-6,TRBJ2-4,few,.,CASSLEQGGDQYF,TGTGCCAGCAGCTTAGAGCAGGGCGGGGATCAGTACTTC
TRBV27,TRBJ2-1,.,.,CASSFSKTGEQFF,TGTGCCAGCAGTTTCAGCAAGACCGGTGAGCAGTTCTTC
TRBV20-1,TRBJ2-6,few,TRBD1,CSAKQGAGGANVLTF,TGCAGTGCTAAACAGGGGGCCGGTGGGGCCAACGTCCTGACTTTC
TRBV27,TRBJ2-1,.,TRBD2,CASTRERAGDYNEQFF,TGTGCCAGCACCCGGGAAAGAGCGGGGGACTACAATGAGCAGTTCTTC
TRBV7-8,TRBJ1-4,once,.,CASNSRRGRSTNEKLFF,TGTGCCAGCAACTCTCGGCGGGGACGGTCTACTAATGAAAAACTGTTTTTT
TRBV14,TRBJ1-1,few,.,CASSPNVGGGLSEAFF,TGTGCCAGCAGCCCCAACGTTGGGGGCGGATTGAGTGAAGCTTTCTTT
TRBV10-3,TRBJ2-7,once,.,CAITAQGVGANEQYF,TGTGCCATCACTGCCCAGGGTGTAGGAGCCAATGAGCAGTACTTC
TRBV7-9,TRBJ2-3,.,.,CASSVQGKDTQYF,TGTGCCAGCAGCGTACAGGGCAAGGATACGCAGTATTTT